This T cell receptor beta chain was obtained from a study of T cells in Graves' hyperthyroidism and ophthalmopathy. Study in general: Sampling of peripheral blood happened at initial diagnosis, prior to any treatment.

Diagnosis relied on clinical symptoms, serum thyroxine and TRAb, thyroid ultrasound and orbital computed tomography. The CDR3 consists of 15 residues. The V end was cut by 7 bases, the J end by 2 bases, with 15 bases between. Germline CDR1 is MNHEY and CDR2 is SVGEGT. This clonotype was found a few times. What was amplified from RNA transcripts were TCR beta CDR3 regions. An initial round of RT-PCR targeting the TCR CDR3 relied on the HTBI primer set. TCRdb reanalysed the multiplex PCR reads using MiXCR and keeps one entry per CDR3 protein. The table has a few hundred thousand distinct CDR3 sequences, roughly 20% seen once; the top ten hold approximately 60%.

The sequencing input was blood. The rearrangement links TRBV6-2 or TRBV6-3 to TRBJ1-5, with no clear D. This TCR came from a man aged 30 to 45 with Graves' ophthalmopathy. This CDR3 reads CASISEGMRNQPQHF. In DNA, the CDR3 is TGTGCCAGCATTAGCGAAGGGATGCGCAATCAGCCCCAGCATTTT.